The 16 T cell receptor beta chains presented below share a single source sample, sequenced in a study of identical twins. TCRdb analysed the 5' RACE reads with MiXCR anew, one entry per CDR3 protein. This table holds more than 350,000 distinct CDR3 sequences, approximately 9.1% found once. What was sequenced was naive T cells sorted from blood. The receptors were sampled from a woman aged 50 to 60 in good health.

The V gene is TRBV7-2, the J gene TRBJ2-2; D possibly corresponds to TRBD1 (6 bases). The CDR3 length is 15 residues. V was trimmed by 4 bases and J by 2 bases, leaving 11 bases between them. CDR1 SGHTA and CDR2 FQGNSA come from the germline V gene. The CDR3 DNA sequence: TGTGCCAGCAGCTCTCGGACAGACAACACCGGGGAGCTGTTTTTT. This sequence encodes CASSSRTDNTGELFF. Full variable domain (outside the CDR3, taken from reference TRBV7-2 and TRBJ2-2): GAGVSQSPSNKVTEKGKDVELRCDPISGHTALYWYRQSLGQGLEFLIYFQGNSAPDKSGLPSDRFSAERTGGSVSTLTIQRTQQEDSAVYLCASSSRTDNTGELFFGEGSRLTVL.

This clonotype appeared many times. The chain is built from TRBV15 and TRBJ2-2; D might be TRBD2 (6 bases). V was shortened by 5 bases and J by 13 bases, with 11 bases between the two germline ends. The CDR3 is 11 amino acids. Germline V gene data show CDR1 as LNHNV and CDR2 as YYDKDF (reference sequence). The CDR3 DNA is TGTGCCACCAGCCGGGGGATAGGGCTGTTTTTT. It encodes CATSRGIGLFF.

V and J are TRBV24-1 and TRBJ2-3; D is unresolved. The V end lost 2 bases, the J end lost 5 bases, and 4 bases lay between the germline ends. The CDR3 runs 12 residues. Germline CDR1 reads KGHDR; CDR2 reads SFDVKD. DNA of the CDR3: TGTGCCACCAGTGATTGGAGAGATACGCAGTATTTT. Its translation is CATSDWRDTQYF.

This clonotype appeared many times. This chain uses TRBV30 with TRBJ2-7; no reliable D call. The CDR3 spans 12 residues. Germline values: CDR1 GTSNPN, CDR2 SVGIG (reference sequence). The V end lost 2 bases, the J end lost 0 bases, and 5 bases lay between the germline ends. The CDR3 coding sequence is TGTGCCTGGAGTCAGGTCTCCTACGAGCAGTACTTC. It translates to CAWSQVSYEQYF.

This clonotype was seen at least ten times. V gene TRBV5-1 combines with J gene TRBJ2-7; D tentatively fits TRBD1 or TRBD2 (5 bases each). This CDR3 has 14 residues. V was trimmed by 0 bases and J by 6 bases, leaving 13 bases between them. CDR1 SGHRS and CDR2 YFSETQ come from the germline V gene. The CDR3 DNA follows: TGCGCCAGCAGCTTGGCCTGGGACCCCCGCGAGCAGTACTTC. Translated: CASSLAWDPREQYF.

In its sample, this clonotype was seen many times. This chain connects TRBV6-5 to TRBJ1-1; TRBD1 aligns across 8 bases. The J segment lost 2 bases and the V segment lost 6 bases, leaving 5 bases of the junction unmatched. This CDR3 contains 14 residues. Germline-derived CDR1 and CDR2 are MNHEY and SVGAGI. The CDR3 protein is CASRSGQANTEAFF. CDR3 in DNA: TGTGCCAGCAGATCGGGACAGGCAAACACTGAAGCTTTCTTT.

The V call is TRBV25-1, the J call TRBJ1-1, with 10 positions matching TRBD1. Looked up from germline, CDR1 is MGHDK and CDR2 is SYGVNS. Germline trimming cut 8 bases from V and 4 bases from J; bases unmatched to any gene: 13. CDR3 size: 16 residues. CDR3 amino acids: CASSRDRGRRSTEAFF. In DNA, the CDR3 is TGTGCCAGCTCCCGGGACAGGGGCCGCCGGAGCACTGAAGCTTTCTTT.

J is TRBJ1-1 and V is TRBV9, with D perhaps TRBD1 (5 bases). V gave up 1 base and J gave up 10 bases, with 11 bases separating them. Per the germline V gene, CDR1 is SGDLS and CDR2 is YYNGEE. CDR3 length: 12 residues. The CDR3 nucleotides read TGTGCCAGCAGCGTAACGGGGCTGGCAGCTTTCTTT. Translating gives CASSVTGLAAFF.

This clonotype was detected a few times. This chain's CDR3 is CSVSDISSGANVLTF. In DNA, the CDR3 is TGCAGCGTGTCTGATATTAGCTCTGGGGCCAACGTCCTGACTTTC. V usage is TRBV29-1 and J usage is TRBJ2-6; D unresolved. Trimming removed 6 bases from V and 0 bases from J, with 12 bases in between. The CDR3 is 15 residues long. In germline, CDR1 is SQVTM, CDR2 ANQGSEA.

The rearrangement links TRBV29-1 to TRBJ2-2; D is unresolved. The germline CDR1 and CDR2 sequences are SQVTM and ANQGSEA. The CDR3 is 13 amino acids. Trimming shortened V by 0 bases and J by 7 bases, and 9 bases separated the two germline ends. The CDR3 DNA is TGCAGCGTTGAAGACCCAGGCCTCGGGGAGCTGTTTTTT. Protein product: CSVEDPGLGELFF.

The CDR3, as DNA: TGTGCCAGCAGCTTATACGGGAAGGGGGCCGGGGAGCTGTTTTTT. It translates to CASSLYGKGAGELFF. V is TRBV7-9 and J is TRBJ2-2, with D maybe TRBD1 (6 bases). CDR3 length equals 15 residues. V was cut by 2 bases and J by 6 bases, with 13 bases left in between. The V gene's germline CDR1 is SEHNR and CDR2 FQNEAQ (reference sequence).

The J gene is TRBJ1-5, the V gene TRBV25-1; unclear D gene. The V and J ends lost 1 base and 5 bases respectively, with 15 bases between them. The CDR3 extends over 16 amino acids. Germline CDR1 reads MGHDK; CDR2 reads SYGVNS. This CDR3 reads CASSESGGVGDQPQHF. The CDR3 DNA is TGTGCCAGCAGTGAATCGGGCGGGGTCGGGGATCAGCCCCAGCATTTT.

The CDR3 DNA reads as TGTGCCAGCAGTACCGGGACTAGCGGGAGGACACACACCGGGGAGCTGTTTTTT. This codes for CASSTGTSGRTHTGELFF. The chain has TRBV12-3 or TRBV12-4 and TRBJ2-2; TRBD2 matches at 15 bases. J was trimmed by 3 bases and V by 5 bases; bases with no gene match: 7. This CDR3 has 18 amino acids.

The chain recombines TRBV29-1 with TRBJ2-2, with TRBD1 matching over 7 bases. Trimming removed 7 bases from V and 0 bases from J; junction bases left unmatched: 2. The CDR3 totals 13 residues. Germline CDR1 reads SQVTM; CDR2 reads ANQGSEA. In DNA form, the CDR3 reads TGCAGCGGGACAGGCGCGAACACCGGGGAGCTGTTTTTT. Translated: CSGTGANTGELFF.

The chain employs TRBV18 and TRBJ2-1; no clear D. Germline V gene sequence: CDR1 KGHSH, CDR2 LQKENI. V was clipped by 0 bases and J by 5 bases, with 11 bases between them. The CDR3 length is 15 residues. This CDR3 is CASSPPSASDNEQFF. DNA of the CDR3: TGTGCCAGCTCACCACCCAGCGCTTCAGACAATGAGCAGTTCTTC.

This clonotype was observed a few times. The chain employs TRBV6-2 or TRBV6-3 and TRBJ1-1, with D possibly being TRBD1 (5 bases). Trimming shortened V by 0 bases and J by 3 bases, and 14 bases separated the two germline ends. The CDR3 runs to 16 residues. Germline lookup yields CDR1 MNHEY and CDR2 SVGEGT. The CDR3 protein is CASSYSRGTGDTEAFF. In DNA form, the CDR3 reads TGTGCCAGCAGTTACTCACGCGGCACAGGTGACACTGAAGCTTTCTTT.